These 9 T cell receptor beta chains came from one sample sequenced in a study of blood T cell repertoires in COVID-19. The assay was immunoSEQ multiplex PCR, and TCRdb's table has in-frame clones only and misses some. The sample has 60,000 or so clones, 76% seen once; the top ten hold around 6%. Sequencing was carried out using peripheral blood. Source of these receptors: a woman between 45 and 65 years old with active or convalescent COVID-19.

The CDR3 DNA sequence: TGTGCCAGCTCTTGGGACAGGACCGGTGGCTACACCTTC. Amino acid sequence: CASSWDRTGGYTF. The chain couples TRBV2 to TRBJ1-2; 8 bases align to TRBD1. The V gene's germline CDR1 is SNHLY and CDR2 FYNNEI. V lost 8 bases to trimming and J lost 7 bases; unmatched junction nucleotides: 9. The CDR3 length is 13 residues.

The chain joins TRBV10-1 to TRBJ2-1, with 11 bases that match TRBD2. Germline values: CDR1 WNHNN, CDR2 SYGVQD (reference sequence). The CDR3 runs 19 residues. V was pared by 3 bases and J by 5 bases, with 15 bases of the junction left unmatched. CDR3 region: CASSDPKTSGTFVNNEQFF. CDR3 bases: TGCGCCAGCAGTGACCCGAAGACTAGCGGGACGTTTGTCAACAATGAGCAGTTCTTC.

This clone was picked up a small number of times. The chain has TRBV4-1 and TRBJ2-7; D ambiguous. Trimming took off 3 bases at V and 1 base at J, with 10 bases between the two ends. Germline-derived CDR1 and CDR2 are MGHRA and YSYEKL. The CDR3 loop spans 14 amino acids. CDR3 residues: CASSQAWSSYEQYF. In DNA, the CDR3 is TGCGCCAGCAGCCAGGCCTGGTCGTCCTACGAGCAGTACTTC.

This rearrangement joins TRBV30 to TRBJ2-3; 12 nucleotides agree with TRBD2. V lost 2 bases, J lost 6 bases, and 6 bases stayed unmatched. CDR3 size: 15 residues. The germline gives CDR1 GTSNPN, CDR2 SVGIG (reference sequence). This CDR3 is CAWSSGTSGWDTQYF. CDR3 nucleotide sequence: TGTGCCTGGAGTTCCGGGACTAGCGGGTGGGATACGCAGTATTTT.

The gene calls are TRBV5-6 and TRBJ1-6; TRBD1 agrees at 10 bases. Trimming at V came to 4 bases and at J to 9 bases, leaving 1 base not matched to a gene. Germline CDR1 reads SGHDT; CDR2 reads YYEEEE. This CDR3 has 13 amino acids. CDR3 bases: TGTGCCAGCAGCCGGACAGGGGGTTCACCCCTCCACTTT. Translated: CASSRTGGSPLHF.

V usage is TRBV2 and J usage is TRBJ2-3; TRBD2 matches at 10 bases. This CDR3 has 15 residues. The germline V gene has CDR1 SNHLY and CDR2 FYNNEI. The junction had 6 bases not matched to a gene; V was cut back by 7 bases and J by 2 bases. The DNA for the CDR3 is TGTGCCAGCACCCCGGGACTAGCGTTCACAGATACGCAGTATTTT. Translation gives CASTPGLAFTDTQYF.

The chain combines TRBV18 with TRBJ1-2; 9 bases are a match to TRBD1. V was clipped by 4 bases and J by 6 bases; unmatched bases: 3. CDR3 length equals 13 residues. CDR1 and CDR2 (germline): KGHSH, LQKENI. The CDR3: CASSLRQGDGYTF. The CDR3, as DNA: TGTGCCAGCTCACTCCGACAGGGGGATGGCTACACCTTC.

The V call is TRBV25-1, the J call TRBJ2-4; a possible D gene is TRBD1 (6 bases). The CDR3 covers 16 residues. Germline V gene lookup returns CDR1 MGHDK and CDR2 SYGVNS. Trimming cost V 3 bases and J 4 bases, with 16 bases left between them. The CDR3 sequence: CASSDEGAGEKNIQYF. As DNA, the CDR3 is TGTGCCAGCAGTGATGAGGGTGCAGGGGAGAAAAACATTCAGTACTTC.

The chain carries TRBV6-6 and TRBJ1-4; D is unclear. The germline gives CDR1 MNHNY, CDR2 SVGAGI (reference sequence). This CDR3 is built from 14 residues. V lost 10 bases to trimming and J lost 1 base, with 13 bases between them. In DNA form, the CDR3 reads TGTGCCACCAACGAGGGTAGAACTAATGAAAAACTGTTTTTT. It translates to CATNEGRTNEKLFF.